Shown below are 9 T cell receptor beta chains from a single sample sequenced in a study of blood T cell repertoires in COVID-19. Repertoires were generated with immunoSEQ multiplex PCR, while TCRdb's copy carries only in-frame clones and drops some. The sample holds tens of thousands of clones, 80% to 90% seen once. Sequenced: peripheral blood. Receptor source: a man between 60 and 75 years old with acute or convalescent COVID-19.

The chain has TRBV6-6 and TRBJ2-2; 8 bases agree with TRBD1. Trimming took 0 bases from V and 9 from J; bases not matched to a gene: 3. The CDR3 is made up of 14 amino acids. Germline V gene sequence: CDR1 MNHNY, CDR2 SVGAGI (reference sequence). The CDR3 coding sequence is TGTGCCAGCAGTTACTCGACAGGGGTCCGGGAGCTGTTTTTT. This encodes CASSYSTGVRELFF.

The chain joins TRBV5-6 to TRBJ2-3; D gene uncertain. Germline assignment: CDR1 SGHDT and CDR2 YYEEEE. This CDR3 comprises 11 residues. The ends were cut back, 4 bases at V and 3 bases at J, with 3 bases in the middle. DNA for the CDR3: TGTGCCAGCAGCCATACAGATACGCAGTATTTT. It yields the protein CASSHTDTQYF. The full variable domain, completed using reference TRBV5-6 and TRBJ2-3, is DAGVTQSPTHLIKTRGQQVTLRCSPKSGHDTVSWYQQALGQGPQFIFQYYEEEERQRGNFPDRFSGHQFPNYSSELNVNALLLGDSALYLCASSHTDTQYFGPGTRLTVL.

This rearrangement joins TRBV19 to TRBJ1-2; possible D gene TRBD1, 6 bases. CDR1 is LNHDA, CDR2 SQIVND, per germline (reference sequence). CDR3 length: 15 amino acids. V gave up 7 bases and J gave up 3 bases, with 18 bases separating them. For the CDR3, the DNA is TGTGCCAGTAACATGGACAGAAACAAATACTATGGCTACACCTTC. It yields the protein CASNMDRNKYYGYTF.

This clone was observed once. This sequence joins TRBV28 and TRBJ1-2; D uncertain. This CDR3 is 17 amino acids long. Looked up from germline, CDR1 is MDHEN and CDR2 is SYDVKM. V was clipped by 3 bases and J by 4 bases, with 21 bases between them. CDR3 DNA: TGTGCCAGCAGTTTGGGAGATGACCGGATTTGGGGCTATGGCTACACCTTC. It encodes CASSLGDDRIWGYGYTF.

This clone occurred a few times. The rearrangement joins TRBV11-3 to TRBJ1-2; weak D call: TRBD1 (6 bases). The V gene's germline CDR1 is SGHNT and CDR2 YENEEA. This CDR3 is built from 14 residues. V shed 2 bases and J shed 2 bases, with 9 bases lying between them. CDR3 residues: CASSLTGLNYGYTF. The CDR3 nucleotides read TGTGCCAGCAGCTTAACAGGGCTAAACTATGGCTACACCTTC.

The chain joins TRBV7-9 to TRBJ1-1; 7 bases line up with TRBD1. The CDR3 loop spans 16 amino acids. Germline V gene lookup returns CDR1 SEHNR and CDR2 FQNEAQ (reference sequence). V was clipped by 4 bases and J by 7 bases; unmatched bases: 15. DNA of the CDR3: TGTGCCAGCAGCTCAGGGGGTGGACAGCCGGGCCGTGAAGCTTTCTTT. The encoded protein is CASSSGGGQPGREAFF.

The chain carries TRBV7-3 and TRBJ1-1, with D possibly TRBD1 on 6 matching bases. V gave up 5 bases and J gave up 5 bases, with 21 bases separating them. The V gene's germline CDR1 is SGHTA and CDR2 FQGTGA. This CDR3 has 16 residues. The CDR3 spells CASSPRPQGPFTEAFF. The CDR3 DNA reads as TGTGCCAGCAGCCCCAGACCACAGGGTCCTTTTACTGAAGCTTTCTTT.

CDR3 sequence reads: CASSFRGTSGGAPNEQFF. The CDR3 DNA follows: TGTGCCAGCAGTTTCCGAGGGACTAGCGGGGGGGCTCCCAATGAGCAGTTCTTC. The V and J genes are TRBV28 and TRBJ2-1, with 16 bases matching TRBD2. V lost 3 bases to trimming and J lost 6 bases; unmatched junction nucleotides: 8. CDR3 length equals 18 residues. CDR1 MDHEN and CDR2 SYDVKM come from the germline V gene.

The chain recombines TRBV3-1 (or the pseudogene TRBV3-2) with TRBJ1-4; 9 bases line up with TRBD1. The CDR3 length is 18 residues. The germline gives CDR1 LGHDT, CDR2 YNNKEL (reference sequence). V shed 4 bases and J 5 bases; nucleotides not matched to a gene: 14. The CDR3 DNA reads TGTGCCAGCAGCCCTATCACAGGGGGCGCGACAAAAAATGAAAAACTGTTTTTT. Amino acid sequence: CASSPITGGATKNEKLFF.